What follows are 22 T cell receptor beta chains derived from one specimen sequenced in a study of T cells in Graves' hyperthyroidism and ophthalmopathy. Researchers amplified the TCR beta CDR3 regions from RNA transcripts. First-round RT-PCR targeting the TCR CDR3 was performed with the HTBI primer set. Via MiXCR, TCRdb re-called the multiplex PCR reads, giving one row per CDR3 protein. The sample consists of approximately 380,000 distinct CDR3 sequences, about a fifth of them appearing once. Sequencing was carried out using blood. All receptors come from a man aged 18-30 years with Graves' ophthalmopathy.

This clonotype was recorded many times. This chain joins TRBV12-5 and TRBJ2-2; TRBD2 matches 13 bases. The CDR3 loop spans 17 amino acids. Per germline, CDR1 LGHNT and CDR2 FRNRAP. J gave up 5 bases and V 5 bases, and 8 bases lay outside the gene matches. CDR3 loop: CASGQTSGGPRTGELFF. CDR3 DNA: TGTGCTAGTGGTCAGACTAGCGGGGGGCCGAGGACCGGGGAGCTGTTTTTT.

This clonotype was picked up many times. The rearrangement joins TRBV5-1 to TRBJ2-1, with 9 bases fitting TRBD2. The CDR3 is 15 amino acids. The V gene's germline CDR1 is SGHRS and CDR2 YFSETQ. Unmatched junction bases numbered 10, after V lost 7 bases and J lost 5 bases. Here the CDR3 DNA reads TGCGCCAGCGGGACCGCGGGGGGGTTTAACAATGAGCAGTTCTTC. It translates to CASGTAGGFNNEQFF.

This clonotype was counted at least ten times. The V and J genes are TRBV11-2 and TRBJ2-5; no clear D. The ends were cut back, 1 base at V and 1 base at J, with 7 bases in the middle. The CDR3 is 14 residues long. From germline, CDR1 is SGHAT and CDR2 FQNNGV. CDR3 amino acids: CASSLGQAQETQYF. CDR3 in DNA: TGTGCCAGCAGCTTAGGGCAGGCCCAAGAGACCCAGTACTTC. The whole variable domain, remainder taken from reference TRBV11-2 and TRBJ2-5, is EAGVAQSPRYKIIEKRQSVAFWCNPISGHATLYWYQQILGQGPKLLIQFQNNGVVDDSQLPKDRFSAERLKGVDSTLKIQPAKLEDSAVYLCASSLGQAQETQYFGPGTRLLVL.

A few counts support this clonotype. This sequence joins TRBV7-9 and TRBJ2-5; 11 positions agree with TRBD2. Germline V lookup: CDR1 SEHNR, CDR2 FQNEAQ (reference sequence). The CDR3 consists of 18 residues. Losses at the gene ends were 2 bases for V and 2 bases for J; bases not matched to a gene: 10. The CDR3 DNA follows: TGTGCCAGCAGCTTAAGGGTCCTACTAGCGGGGGTACAAGAGACCCAGTACTTC. It encodes CASSLRVLLAGVQETQYF.

The chain recombines TRBV18 with TRBJ2-7; no firm D call. Trimming pared 5 bases from V and 6 bases from J, leaving 11 bases between. This CDR3 has 12 amino acids. The germline gives CDR1 KGHSH, CDR2 LQKENI. CDR3 protein: CASSTATSEQYF. CDR3 DNA sequence: TGTGCCAGCTCAACAGCAACAAGCGAGCAGTACTTC.

Here the CDR3 reads CASSSWTGDQWPQHF. In DNA form, the CDR3 reads TGTGCCAGCAGCTCCTGGACAGGGGATCAGTGGCCCCAGCATTTT. The chain recombines TRBV7-2 with TRBJ1-5; TRBD1 aligns across 9 bases. The CDR3 runs to 15 residues. J lost 9 bases, V lost 4 bases, and 10 bases had no gene match. Germline V lookup: CDR1 SGHTA, CDR2 FQGNSA. The entire variable domain, with the rest obtained from reference TRBV7-2 and TRBJ1-5, is as follows: GAGVSQSPSNKVTEKGKDVELRCDPISGHTALYWYRQSLGQGLEFLIYFQGNSAPDKSGLPSDRFSAERTGGSVSTLTIQRTQQEDSAVYLCASSSWTGDQWPQHFGDGTRLSIL.

V usage is TRBV6-1 and J usage is TRBJ1-1; no definite D call. This CDR3 comprises 14 residues. CDR1 MNHNS and CDR2 SASEGT come from the germline V gene. Between the trimmed V and J ends, which lost 7 bases and 1 base, there was a span of 13 bases. The CDR3 sequence is CASKENGGNTEAFF. Written as DNA, the CDR3 is TGTGCCAGCAAGGAAAACGGCGGGAACACTGAAGCTTTCTTT.

The chain uses TRBV9 and TRBJ2-5; TRBD2 matches at 9 bases. CDR1 is SGDLS and CDR2 is YYNGEE in the germline V gene. J lost 2 bases, V lost 3 bases, and 2 bases had no gene match. The CDR3 loop spans 14 amino acids. The CDR3 DNA reads as TGTGCCAGCAGCGATACTAGCGGGCAAGAGACCCAGTACTTC. Protein: CASSDTSGQETQYF.

The CDR3 nucleotides are TGCGCCACCAGGGACACCGGGGAGCTGTTTTTT. This codes for CATRDTGELFF. The rearrangement joins TRBV4-1 to TRBJ2-2; D might be TRBD1 (5 bases). Germline V lookup: CDR1 MGHRA, CDR2 YSYEKL. CDR3 length: 11 amino acids. V was cut by 10 bases and J by 3 bases, with 6 bases left in between.

This clonotype was found many times. The V gene is TRBV6-1, the J gene TRBJ1-1, with unresolved D. Germline CDR1 is MNHNS and CDR2 is SASEGT. Trimming removed 5 bases from V and 1 base from J, with 11 bases in between. This CDR3 is built from 14 residues. CDR3 bases: TGTGCCAGCAGTCCTCGAGAAGAGAACACTGAAGCTTTCTTT. It specifies CASSPREENTEAFF.

The DNA of the CDR3 is TGCAGTGCTAGAGACGGACTAGCGACATACAATGAGCAGTTCTTC. This translates into CSARDGLATYNEQFF. V gene TRBV20-1 combines with J gene TRBJ2-1; 9 nucleotides match TRBD2. The CDR3 contains 15 residues. V shed 0 bases and J 4 bases; nucleotides not matched to a gene: 4. Germline V gene sequence: CDR1 DFQATT, CDR2 SNEGSKA (reference sequence).

This sequence joins TRBV3-1 and TRBJ2-2, with 11 bases that match TRBD2. V lost 3 bases and J lost 8; bases outside the gene matches: 5. CDR3 size: 15 residues. Germline lookup yields CDR1 LGHDT and CDR2 YNNKEL (reference sequence). CDR3 protein: CASSHLAGGLGELFF. The CDR3 DNA sequence: TGTGCCAGCAGCCACCTAGCGGGGGGCCTAGGGGAGCTGTTTTTT.

This clonotype was counted between two and nine times. The V and J genes are TRBV20-1 and TRBJ1-3; TRBD1 aligns across 12 bases. This CDR3 spans 15 amino acids. CDR1 and CDR2 (germline): DFQATT, SNEGSKA (reference sequence). V dropped 3 bases and J dropped 4; count of bases not matched to a gene: 4. The CDR3 region has the DNA TGCAGTGCTAGGGGACAGGGGGCACGGGGAAACACCATATATTTT. It translates to CSARGQGARGNTIYF.

This clonotype was counted between two and nine times. V usage is TRBV5-1 and J usage is TRBJ2-5; the D is unclear. The V end was cut by 4 bases, the J end by 4 bases, with 8 bases between. The CDR3 loop spans 12 amino acids. Germline CDR1 SGHRS, CDR2 YFSETQ. The CDR3 region has the DNA TGCGCCAGCAGCCGGCAGGCAGAGACCCAGTACTTC. Protein: CASSRQAETQYF.

The V and J genes are TRBV7-2 and TRBJ2-1, with TRBD2 identical over 7 bases. The CDR3 sequence is 15 residues long. Per the germline V gene, CDR1 is SGHTA and CDR2 is FQGNSA. Trimming removed 4 bases from V and 4 bases from J; junction bases left unmatched: 7. CDR3 bases: TGTGCCAGCAGCTCCGAAGGTAGCGGGTACAATGAGCAGTTCTTC. This translates into CASSSEGSGYNEQFF.

This clonotype was detected only a few times. This chain connects TRBV20-1 to TRBJ2-7; 7 nucleotides line up with TRBD1. The V and J ends lost 1 base and 5 bases, in that order; junction bases with no gene match: 8. CDR3 length: 14 amino acids. Germline V lookup: CDR1 DFQATT, CDR2 SNEGSKA (reference sequence). CDR3 sequence reads: CSARVPDRPNEQYF. CDR3 bases: TGCAGTGCTAGAGTTCCGGACAGGCCCAACGAGCAGTACTTC.

The sample holds many counts of this clonotype. V is TRBV2 and J is TRBJ2-5, with 7 nucleotides matching TRBD2. V trimming: 3 bases; J trimming: 5 bases; junction bases outside the gene matches: 6. Germline V gene data show CDR1 as SNHLY and CDR2 as FYNNEI. This CDR3 spans 14 amino acids. CDR3 protein: CASSEKGGGETQYF. The CDR3 nucleotides are TGTGCCAGCAGTGAGAAGGGCGGGGGTGAGACCCAGTACTTC.

The chain joins TRBV11-2 to TRBJ2-3; 8 positions agree with TRBD2. Trimming removed 3 bases from V and 1 base from J; junction bases left unmatched: 15. The CDR3 is 19 residues long. Germline values: CDR1 SGHAT, CDR2 FQNNGV. CDR3 region: CASSFPHYKTSEGTDTQYF. The CDR3 region has the DNA TGTGCCAGCAGCTTCCCCCACTATAAGACTAGCGAGGGCACAGATACGCAGTATTTT.

The J gene is TRBJ2-7, the V gene TRBV6-6; TRBD1 aligns across 7 bases. Looked up from germline, CDR1 is MNHNY and CDR2 is SVGAGI (reference sequence). Losses at the gene ends were 0 bases for V and 6 bases for J; bases not matched to a gene: 5. CDR3 size: 14 residues. CDR3: CASSYSQGVGEQYF. DNA of the CDR3: TGTGCCAGCAGTTACTCCCAGGGGGTAGGCGAGCAGTACTTC.

This clonotype showed up just a few times. The rearrangement links TRBV10-2 to TRBJ1-1; D possibly corresponds to TRBD1 (5 bases). V shed 6 bases and J shed 4 bases, with 15 bases lying between them. The CDR3 length is 14 residues. Germline V gene sequence: CDR1 WSHSY, CDR2 SAAADI. As DNA, the CDR3 is TGCGCCAGCAGGATGACAGAGAGTATCACTGAAGCTTTCTTT. Translating it yields CASRMTESITEAFF.

The table lists this clonotype with many counts. The J gene is TRBJ2-2, the V gene TRBV5-1; 7 nucleotides match TRBD2. Germline loops: CDR1 SGHRS, CDR2 YFSETQ. This CDR3 contains 16 residues. V shed 0 bases, J shed 4 bases, and the junction held 6 bases outside the gene matches. The CDR3, as DNA: TGCGCCAGCAGCTTGGCCGGTCAGCGGGGCACCGGGGAGCTGTTTTTT. It is translated as CASSLAGQRGTGELFF.

This clonotype was seen ten or more times. The rearrangement links TRBV20-1 to TRBJ1-5; TRBD1 matches at 9 bases. In germline, CDR1 is DFQATT, CDR2 SNEGSKA (reference sequence). The length of the CDR3 is 14 residues. The junction had 5 bases not matched to a gene; V was cut back by 2 bases and J by 6 bases. This CDR3 is CSARTGGEGQPQHF. CDR3 nucleotides: TGCAGTGCTAGAACAGGGGGCGAGGGTCAGCCCCAGCATTTT.